The 30 T cell receptor beta chains below were found in one sample sequenced in a study of cytomegalovirus exposure and HLA in healthy donors. The data were produced by immunoSEQ multiplex PCR, yet TCRdb's version contains in-frame clones alone and is incomplete. The table has fewer than 200,000 clones, around nine tenths seen once; the top ten hold 2% to 3%. The source material was PBMCs. These receptors all come from a man younger than 30 in good health and CMV-seropositive.

This clone was found once. V usage is TRBV11-3 and J usage is TRBJ2-7; 7 nucleotides line up with TRBD1. The CDR3 consists of 17 residues. J lost 0 bases, V lost 1 base, and 9 bases had no gene match. Germline V gene lookup returns CDR1 SGHNT and CDR2 YENEEA. In nucleotides, the CDR3 is TGTGCCAGCAGCTTAGGCGTGACAGGGATCCCCTCCTACGAGCAGTACTTC. It specifies CASSLGVTGIPSYEQYF.

This chain joins TRBV10-3 and TRBJ1-2; D is unresolved. V shed 3 bases and J shed 7 bases, with 15 bases lying between them. The CDR3 consists of 14 residues. Per the germline V gene, CDR1 is ENHRY and CDR2 is SYGVKD. Here the CDR3 DNA reads TGTGCCATCAGTGAAAGCGCCGGAAGAAGTGGCTACACCTTC. This sequence encodes CAISESAGRSGYTF.

The chain combines TRBV25-1 with TRBJ2-7; the D gene is possibly TRBD2 (5 bases). Trimming took 0 bases from V and 6 from J, leaving 15 bases between them. This CDR3 region has 15 residues. The germline V gene encodes CDR1 MGHDK and CDR2 SYGVNS. CDR3 in amino acids: CASSEYIGGSGEQYF. The CDR3 DNA reads TGTGCCAGCAGTGAATATATCGGAGGATCGGGCGAGCAGTACTTC.

V and J are TRBV7-9 and TRBJ2-1; D not certain. V lost 4 bases, J lost 6 bases, and 16 bases lay in between. Germline CDR1 and CDR2: SEHNR and FQNEAQ (reference sequence). This CDR3 is 15 amino acids long. Here the CDR3 DNA reads TGTGCCAGCAGCTACCGGGTCCCAGTTTCCAATGAGCAGTTCTTC. Translated, it gives CASSYRVPVSNEQFF.

The CDR3 sequence: CASSVTGGAEGANVLTF. In DNA, the CDR3 is TGTGCCAGCAGTGTGACAGGGGGCGCGGAAGGGGCCAACGTCCTGACTTTC. The rearrangement links TRBV25-1 to TRBJ2-6; 10 nucleotides line up with TRBD1. In germline, CDR1 is MGHDK, CDR2 SYGVNS. Trimming at V came to 4 bases and at J to 4 bases, leaving 7 bases not matched to a gene. The CDR3 consists of 17 residues.

This clone was counted between two and nine times. This CDR3 is also generated by other DNA sequences in the sample. CDR3 loop: CASSLRGLGQPQHF. The CDR3 DNA reads as TGTGCCAGCAGCTTGCGGGGTTTGGGTCAGCCCCAGCATTTT. The J gene is TRBJ1-5, the V gene TRBV5-8; D remains unclear. CDR3 length: 14 residues. V was clipped by 1 base and J by 6 bases, with 11 bases between them. Germline CDR1 and CDR2: SGHTS and YDEGEE.

The rearrangement links TRBV2 to TRBJ2-1, with 11 bases lining up with TRBD2. J lost 3 bases, V lost 3 bases, and 13 bases had no gene match. CDR3 size: 19 residues. Germline CDR1 is SNHLY and CDR2 is FYNNEI. The CDR3 DNA sequence: TGTGCCAGCAGTGACATTGGGCTAGCGGGAGGTCTTTTCTACAATGAGCAGTTCTTC. Protein sequence: CASSDIGLAGGLFYNEQFF.

The J gene is TRBJ2-1, the V gene TRBV9, with D maybe TRBD2 (6 bases). The V end lost 4 bases, the J end lost 10 bases, and 9 bases lay between the germline ends. The germline V gene has CDR1 SGDLS and CDR2 YYNGEE. The CDR3 totals 11 residues. The CDR3 DNA reads TGTGCCAGCAGCATTGGACTAGAGCAGTTCTTC. It codes for CASSIGLEQFF.

The V call is TRBV5-4, the J call TRBJ2-3; D perhaps matches TRBD2 (6 bases). The V gene's germline CDR1 is SGHNT and CDR2 YYREEE (reference sequence). Between the trimmed V and J ends, which lost 1 base and 2 bases, there was a span of 11 bases. There are 15 residues in the CDR3. In DNA, the CDR3 is TGTGCCAGCAGCTTGCCCGGGACTTCCACAGATACGCAGTATTTT. Its protein is CASSLPGTSTDTQYF.

The rearrangement links TRBV5-1 to TRBJ2-7; D may be TRBD1 (6 bases). The V end was cut by 4 bases, the J end by 1 base, with 12 bases between. Germline CDR1 and CDR2: SGHRS and YFSETQ. CDR3 length: 14 amino acids. The CDR3 sequence is CASSHRARSYEQYF. CDR3 nucleotides: TGCGCCAGCAGCCACAGGGCTCGATCCTACGAGCAGTACTTC. Based on the CDR3 plus reference TRBV5-1 and TRBJ2-7, the full variable domain is KAGVTQTPRYLIKTRGQQVTLSCSPISGHRSVSWYQQTPGQGLQFLFEYFSETQRNKGNFPGRFSGRQFSNSRSEMNVSTLELGDSALYLCASSHRARSYEQYFGPGTRLTVT.

This rearrangement joins TRBV11-2 to TRBJ1-2, with 9 bases aligning to TRBD1. J gave up 0 bases and V 5 bases, and 4 bases lay outside the gene matches. This CDR3 is 15 amino acids long. Germline values: CDR1 SGHAT, CDR2 FQNNGV. CDR3 nucleotides: TGTGCCAGCAGCGAGGGGACAGGGCCTAACTATGGCTACACCTTC. It specifies CASSEGTGPNYGYTF.

This chain's CDR3 is CATGGSPFPGYTF. CDR3 coding DNA: TGTGCCACTGGGGGGTCTCCCTTCCCGGGCTACACCTTC. This sequence joins TRBV28 and TRBJ1-2, with a tentative D call TRBD1 (5 bases). The CDR3 extends over 13 amino acids. CDR1 is MDHEN, CDR2 SYDVKM, per germline. Trimming removed 10 bases at V and 8 bases at J, with 20 bases between.

V usage is TRBV19 and J usage is TRBJ1-1, with a tentative D call TRBD1 (6 bases). CDR3 length equals 12 residues. Between the trimmed V and J ends, which lost 8 bases and 4 bases, there was a span of 11 bases. Germline lookup yields CDR1 LNHDA and CDR2 SQIVND (reference sequence). DNA for the CDR3: TGTGCCAGTTTCCAGGGGTCCACTGAAGCTTTCTTT. This translates into CASFQGSTEAFF.

CDR3 sequence: CASSQADPGAAFF. DNA for the CDR3: TGTGCCAGCAGCCAGGCTGATCCAGGGGCGGCTTTCTTT. The chain is built from TRBV4-2 and TRBJ1-1; weak D call: TRBD1 (6 bases). Per the germline V gene, CDR1 is LGHNA and CDR2 is YNFKEQ. This CDR3 region has 13 residues. The ends were cut back, 3 bases at V and 11 bases at J, with 16 bases in the middle.

The chain recombines TRBV7-6 with TRBJ2-3; D unresolved. V lost 5 bases and J 6 bases, leaving 9 bases between the germline ends. The CDR3 covers 12 residues. Germline V gives CDR1 SGHVS, CDR2 FNYEAQ. The CDR3 spells CASSTIADTQYF. Here the CDR3 DNA reads TGTGCCAGCAGCACTATCGCTGATACGCAGTATTTT.

The chain joins TRBV6-1 to TRBJ1-1; D ambiguous. Trimming cost V 6 bases and J 11 bases, with 22 bases left between them. Germline CDR1 and CDR2: MNHNS and SASEGT. The CDR3 sequence is 14 residues long. The CDR3 DNA is TGTGCCAGCAGGTTGTCAGGAGGAACCCGGAGCGCTTTCTTT. It translates to CASRLSGGTRSAFF.

This rearrangement joins TRBV7-9 to TRBJ2-1, with 8 positions matching TRBD2. Unmatched junction bases numbered 9, after V lost 5 bases and J lost 9 bases. The V gene's germline CDR1 is SEHNR and CDR2 FQNEAQ (reference sequence). The CDR3 is made up of 14 amino acids. The CDR3 sequence is CASSLGAGDGEQFF. The CDR3 DNA reads TGTGCCAGCAGCCTGGGAGCGGGAGATGGTGAGCAGTTCTTC.

The chain recombines TRBV5-1 with TRBJ2-1; TRBD1 matches at 8 bases. CDR3 length equals 16 residues. Germline V gives CDR1 SGHRS, CDR2 YFSETQ. V shed 4 bases and J 8 bases; nucleotides not matched to a gene: 14. The CDR3 loop reads CASSLNTGTGVDEQFF. CDR3 sequence (DNA): TGCGCCAGCAGCCTTAACACCGGGACAGGTGTTGATGAGCAGTTCTTC. The whole variable domain, filled in from reference TRBV5-1 and TRBJ2-1, reads KAGVTQTPRYLIKTRGQQVTLSCSPISGHRSVSWYQQTPGQGLQFLFEYFSETQRNKGNFPGRFSGRQFSNSRSEMNVSTLELGDSALYLCASSLNTGTGVDEQFFGPGTRLTVL.

J is TRBJ2-7 and V is TRBV27; possible D gene TRBD2, 5 bases. Trimming took 3 bases from V and 4 from J, leaving 13 bases between them. Germline V gene data show CDR1 as MNHEY and CDR2 as SMNVEV (reference sequence). The CDR3 spans 14 residues. CDR3 sequence: CASSFSEGRYEQYF. The CDR3 nucleotides read TGTGCCAGCAGTTTCTCTGAGGGTCGGTACGAGCAGTACTTC.

The rearrangement links TRBV6-5 to TRBJ2-7, with TRBD2 matching 8 bases. V shed 2 bases and J 5 bases; nucleotides not matched to a gene: 8. The CDR3 covers 15 residues. Per the germline V gene, CDR1 is MNHEY and CDR2 is SVGAGI. CDR3 bases: TGTGCCAGCAGTTACGGGACTAGAAGGTCCAACGAGCAGTACTTC. It specifies CASSYGTRRSNEQYF.

The chain has TRBV6-1 and TRBJ1-2; D is ambiguous. The CDR3 consists of 14 residues. Trimming removed 10 bases at V and 4 bases at J, with 19 bases between. Germline V CDR1 and CDR2: MNHNS, SASEGT. The CDR3 nucleotides are TGTGCCATAGTTAACCGGGTACTGGGCTATGGCTACACCTTC. Translation: CAIVNRVLGYGYTF.

The chain carries TRBV7-2 and TRBJ1-5; TRBD1 matches 11 bases. Unmatched junction bases numbered 6, after V lost 5 bases and J lost 6 bases. Germline-derived CDR1 and CDR2 are SGHTA and FQGNSA. The CDR3 is made up of 15 amino acids. CDR3 sequence (DNA): TGTGCCAGCAGCGCGGGACAGGGGGGCGGTCAGCCCCAGCATTTT. Protein product: CASSAGQGGGQPQHF.

This chain joins TRBV6-1 and TRBJ1-4; TRBD1 aligns across 10 bases. Per germline, CDR1 MNHNS and CDR2 SASEGT. This CDR3 has 15 residues. Trimming at V came to 1 base and at J to 11 bases, leaving 7 bases not matched to a gene. CDR3 amino acids: CASSEEGTGVEKLFF. The CDR3 DNA follows: TGTGCCAGCAGTGAAGAGGGGACAGGGGTCGAGAAACTGTTTTTT.

The rearrangement links TRBV19 to TRBJ2-4, with 10 bases matching TRBD2. The V gene end was trimmed by 1 base and the J gene end by 4 bases; junction bases not matched to a gene: 7. The CDR3 is 17 residues long. In germline, CDR1 is LNHDA, CDR2 SQIVND (reference sequence). In DNA form, the CDR3 reads TGTGCCAGTAGTATAGGATCTAGCGGGAGCGCTAAAAACATTCAGTACTTC. Encoded protein: CASSIGSSGSAKNIQYF.

This chain connects TRBV29-1 to TRBJ2-1; D is possibly TRBD2 (6 bases). Germline V gene lookup returns CDR1 SQVTM and CDR2 ANQGSEA. Trimming stripped 3 bases from V and 1 base from J, with 16 bases between. The CDR3 runs 16 residues. The CDR3 region has the DNA TGCAGCGTTGAGTTAGGTCGGGGGAATTCCTACAATGAGCAGTTCTTC. It yields the protein CSVELGRGNSYNEQFF.

V usage is TRBV27 and J usage is TRBJ1-3; possible D gene TRBD1, 6 bases. Deletions cut 6 bases from V and 0 bases from J, with 9 bases between. The CDR3 runs to 14 residues. CDR1 and CDR2 from the germline V gene are MNHEY and SMNVEV (reference sequence). The CDR3 region is CASRTGASGNTIYF. Here the CDR3 DNA reads TGTGCCAGCAGGACAGGCGCCTCTGGAAACACCATATATTTT.

V usage is TRBV28 and J usage is TRBJ2-7; weak D call: TRBD2 (6 bases). Trimming removed 7 bases from V and 5 bases from J, with 18 bases in between. The CDR3 runs to 14 residues. From germline, CDR1 is MDHEN and CDR2 SYDVKM. CDR3 amino acids: CASTVWTNPNEQYF. Written as DNA, the CDR3 is TGTGCCAGCACGGTTTGGACTAACCCCAACGAGCAGTACTTC.

The chain links TRBV7-2 to TRBJ2-7; a possible D gene is TRBD2 (5 bases). Germline-derived CDR1 and CDR2 are SGHTA and FQGNSA. The CDR3 runs 13 residues. Trimming took 1 base from V and 5 from J, leaving 9 bases between them. Here the CDR3 reads CASSLEPGNEQYF. The CDR3 coding sequence is TGTGCCAGCAGCTTAGAGCCCGGGAACGAGCAGTACTTC.

This clone appeared once. This rearrangement joins TRBV7-2 to TRBJ2-7, with TRBD1 matching 7 bases. Trimming took 3 bases from V and 2 from J; bases not matched to a gene: 4. The germline gives CDR1 SGHTA, CDR2 FQGNSA. The CDR3 length is 14 residues. CDR3 nucleotide sequence: TGTGCCAGCAGCTTCAGGGGGAACACCTACGAGCAGTACTTC. Translating it yields CASSFRGNTYEQYF.

This clone has only a few counts. The chain uses TRBV18 and TRBJ2-3; D possibly corresponds to TRBD2 (6 bases). Between the trimmed V and J ends, which lost 1 base and 4 bases, there was a span of 9 bases. CDR3 length: 14 residues. Germline CDR1 is KGHSH and CDR2 is LQKENI. Here the CDR3 DNA reads TGTGCCAGCTCACCACTTGGCGGGGCAGATACGCAGTATTTT. This encodes CASSPLGGADTQYF.